Below, 29 T cell receptor beta chains from the same sample are listed, as sequenced in a study of human T cells and chemical hapten exposure. Time point denoted: pre-sensitization, week 0. Treatment reported: therapeutic diphenylcyclopropenone sensitization with weekly scalp DPC. Unfractionated whole blood yielded the extracted total RNA. TCRdb used MiXCR to reprocess the RACE reads, holding one entry per CDR3 protein. The profile shows under 45,000 distinct CDR3 sequences, about a tenth of them singletons. The sample was whole blood, taken in connection with sensitization to the hapten diphenylcyclopropenone (DPC). The receptors were sampled from a man between 45 and 60 years old with alopecia areata. Some clones in this sample may be carry-over from other donors' samples.

This clonotype was observed at least ten times. The rearrangement links TRBV18 to TRBJ1-4; 9 nucleotides match TRBD1. The V gene's germline CDR1 is KGHSH and CDR2 LQKENI. Unmatched junction bases numbered 10, after V lost 3 bases and J lost 8 bases. The CDR3 runs to 16 residues. The DNA of the CDR3 is TGTGCCAGCTCACCGTCCTTACAGGGGGCAGAAGAAAAACTGTTTTTT. Amino acids: CASSPSLQGAEEKLFF.

This clonotype was found many times. This chain joins TRBV7-2 and TRBJ2-7; D is ambiguous. With 1 base removed from V and 2 bases from J, the gap between germline ends came to 6 bases. There are 13 residues in the CDR3. Looked up from germline, CDR1 is SGHTA and CDR2 is FQGNSA. The CDR3 region is CASSLGRTYEQYF. The CDR3 nucleotides are TGTGCCAGCAGCTTAGGCCGCACCTACGAGCAGTACTTC.

The sample holds many counts of this clonotype. This chain joins TRBV29-1 and TRBJ2-3, with D hard to call. The CDR3 loop spans 16 amino acids. V gave up 0 bases and J gave up 0 bases, with 13 bases separating them. The germline V gene has CDR1 SQVTM and CDR2 ANQGSEA. CDR3 loop: CSVEEAAPGSTDTQYF. The CDR3 nucleotides are TGCAGCGTTGAAGAAGCTGCTCCAGGTAGCACAGATACGCAGTATTTT.

There are many counts of this clonotype. The CDR3 bases are TGTGCCAGCACCTCATCAAGAACCAAAAACATTCAGTACTTC. It specifies CASTSSRTKNIQYF. The J gene is TRBJ2-4, the V gene TRBV2; unclear D gene. Germline V gene lookup returns CDR1 SNHLY and CDR2 FYNNEI. The CDR3 sequence is 14 residues long. The V and J ends lost 7 bases and 2 bases respectively, with 12 bases between them.

This clonotype was detected only a few times. The chain carries TRBV5-1 and TRBJ2-2; D is uncertain. Trimming took 4 bases from V and 4 from J, leaving 17 bases between them. The CDR3 runs to 16 residues. CDR1 and CDR2 from the germline V gene are SGHRS and YFSETQ. This CDR3 is CASSLQTTTGTGELFF. CDR3 bases: TGCGCCAGCAGCCTCCAGACGACAACGGGCACCGGGGAGCTGTTTTTT.

This clonotype was detected ten times or more. The V call is TRBV20-1, the J call TRBJ2-1; 13 bases map to TRBD2. V dropped 4 bases and J dropped 10; count of bases not matched to a gene: 10. CDR1 and CDR2 from the germline V gene are DFQATT and SNEGSKA (reference sequence). This CDR3 is built from 15 residues. Here the CDR3 reads CSATSGLAGVPEQFF. The CDR3 coding sequence is TGCAGTGCTACCTCCGGACTAGCGGGAGTTCCGGAGCAGTTCTTC.

At least ten counts were recorded for this clonotype. V gene TRBV7-8 combines with J gene TRBJ2-5; tentatively, D is TRBD1 (7 bases). The CDR3 spans 14 residues. The V gene lost 6 bases and the J gene lost 2 bases, with 13 bases spanning the gap. CDR1 is SGHVS, CDR2 FQNEAQ, per germline. The CDR3 is CASRTRGTQETQYF. The CDR3 DNA follows: TGTGCCAGCAGGACCAGGGGGACTCAAGAGACCCAGTACTTC.

This clonotype was found many times. V and J are TRBV29-1 and TRBJ1-2, with D unresolved. CDR1 SQVTM and CDR2 ANQGSEA come from the germline V gene. V lost 3 bases to trimming and J lost 2 bases, with 10 bases between them. This CDR3 spans 13 amino acids. The CDR3 loop is CSVDGLINYGYTF. CDR3 in DNA: TGCAGCGTTGATGGTCTCATCAACTATGGCTACACCTTC.

At least ten counts were recorded for this clonotype. The chain joins TRBV6-2 or TRBV6-3 to TRBJ2-3; 7 bases are a match to TRBD2. The CDR3 loop spans 16 amino acids. Germline values: CDR1 MNHEY, CDR2 SVGEGT. V dropped 0 bases and J dropped 5; count of bases not matched to a gene: 8. Here the CDR3 reads CASSYSGAGRGDTQYF. CDR3 nucleotide sequence: TGTGCCAGCAGTTACTCAGGAGCGGGGAGGGGAGATACGCAGTATTTT.

This clonotype was counted ten times or more. V usage is TRBV7-6 and J usage is TRBJ2-1; 10 nucleotides align to TRBD2. The junction had 15 bases not matched to a gene; V was cut back by 5 bases and J by 2 bases. Germline CDR1 reads SGHVS; CDR2 reads FNYEAQ. The CDR3 has 19 amino acids. CDR3 region: CASSALLSGRERTYNEQFF. CDR3 DNA sequence: TGTGCCAGCAGCGCCCTTTTAAGCGGGAGGGAGAGAACCTACAATGAGCAGTTCTTC. The full variable domain, in which reference TRBV7-6 and TRBJ2-1 provide the parts outside the CDR3, is GAGVSQSPRYKVTKRGQDVALRCDPISGHVSLYWYRQALGQGPEFLTYFNYEAQQDKSGLPNDRFSAERPEGSISTLTIQRTEQRDSAMYRCASSALLSGRERTYNEQFFGPGTRLTVL.

This clonotype was observed many times. The chain carries TRBV5-1 and TRBJ2-7, with D perhaps assigned TRBD1 or TRBD2 (6 bases each). CDR3 length: 14 amino acids. CDR1 SGHRS and CDR2 YFSETQ come from the germline V gene. Trimming took off 2 bases at V and 2 bases at J, with 11 bases between the two ends. CDR3 in amino acids: CASSLSGEAYEQYF. The CDR3 DNA sequence: TGCGCCAGCAGCTTATCAGGGGAGGCCTACGAGCAGTACTTC.

This clonotype was counted a few times. The V gene is TRBV4-2, the J gene TRBJ2-5; TRBD1 is a possible D gene (5 bases). The germline gives CDR1 LGHNA, CDR2 YNFKEQ. V lost 0 bases and J 5 bases, leaving 13 bases between the germline ends. The CDR3 length is 15 residues. CDR3 DNA sequence: TGTGCCAGCAGCCAAGAACCCGACAGATTTGAGACCCAGTACTTC. Amino acid sequence: CASSQEPDRFETQYF.

This clonotype was seen a few times. This chain joins TRBV20-1 and TRBJ2-2; D not certain. The CDR3 is made up of 13 amino acids. V lost 4 bases, J lost 2 bases, and 8 bases lay in between. Germline CDR1 and CDR2: DFQATT and SNEGSKA (reference sequence). In DNA form, the CDR3 reads TGCAGTGCTATGGCAGAAAACACCGGGGAGCTGTTTTTT. This codes for CSAMAENTGELFF.

There are many counts of this clonotype. This chain joins TRBV7-9 and TRBJ1-2, with TRBD1 matching over 8 bases. The V gene's germline CDR1 is SEHNR and CDR2 FQNEAQ (reference sequence). V dropped 5 bases and J dropped 7; count of bases not matched to a gene: 12. The CDR3 contains 15 residues. The CDR3 bases are TGTGCCAGCAGCGCAATCTCAGGGGGCGCGAGTGGCTACACCTTC. Protein: CASSAISGGASGYTF.

This clonotype came up many times. This chain links TRBV7-2 with TRBJ1-3; unclear D gene. The CDR3 is 16 amino acids. With 8 bases removed from V and 1 base from J, the gap between germline ends came to 18 bases. Germline loops: CDR1 SGHTA, CDR2 FQGNSA. DNA for the CDR3: TGTGCCAGCGGATATGGGTTTCTAAGTTCTGGAAACACCATATATTTT. Translating it yields CASGYGFLSSGNTIYF. Using reference TRBV7-2 and TRBJ1-3 for the parts outside the CDR3, the full variable domain is GAGVSQSPSNKVTEKGKDVELRCDPISGHTALYWYRQSLGQGLEFLIYFQGNSAPDKSGLPSDRFSAERTGGSVSTLTIQRTQQEDSAVYLCASGYGFLSSGNTIYFGEGSWLTVV.

This clonotype was picked up many times. The genes are TRBV12-3 or TRBV12-4 and TRBJ2-7; D possibly uses TRBD1 or TRBD2 (5 bases each). With 4 bases removed from V and 0 bases from J, the gap between germline ends came to 10 bases. The CDR3 runs to 14 residues. The CDR3 DNA is TGTGCCAGCAGTTACCGGGACGGCTCCTACGAGCAGTACTTC. Its translation: CASSYRDGSYEQYF.

There are a few counts of this clonotype. The chain uses TRBV28 and TRBJ2-2; D remains ambiguous. Germline CDR1 and CDR2: MDHEN and SYDVKM. V was clipped by 7 bases and J by 1 base, with 4 bases between them. The CDR3 spans 12 residues. The CDR3 region is CASTWNTGELFF. CDR3 bases: TGTGCCAGCACGTGGAACACCGGGGAGCTGTTTTTT.

This clonotype has a handful of counts. The gene calls are TRBV29-1 and TRBJ2-2; D could derive from TRBD1 or TRBD2 (6 bases each). CDR1 and CDR2 (germline): SQVTM, ANQGSEA. V was clipped by 7 bases and J by 6 bases, with 9 bases between them. The CDR3 spans 11 residues. CDR3 coding DNA: TGCAGCGGAAGGGGGGCCGGGGAGCTGTTTTTT. It specifies CSGRGAGELFF.

The V and J genes are TRBV29-1 and TRBJ1-6, with 10 bases matching TRBD1. The V and J ends lost 4 bases and 12 bases, in that order; junction bases with no gene match: 3. Germline V gene sequence: CDR1 SQVTM, CDR2 ANQGSEA. The CDR3 consists of 12 residues. The DNA for the CDR3 is TGCAGCGTTGGGGACAGGGGAGAACCCCTCCACTTT. Amino acid sequence: CSVGDRGEPLHF.

There are a few counts of this clonotype. V gene TRBV20-1 combines with J gene TRBJ2-3, with a possible D match to TRBD1 (6 bases). Trimming left V 3 bases short and J 1 base short, with 14 bases between. CDR3 length equals 15 residues. Germline V gene sequence: CDR1 DFQATT, CDR2 SNEGSKA (reference sequence). The CDR3 nucleotides read TGCAGTGCTAGGTTTGCCCGACAGGGCACAGATACGCAGTATTTT. It codes for CSARFARQGTDTQYF.

This clonotype was seen at least ten times. The chain carries TRBV29-1 and TRBJ1-1; D is unresolved. This CDR3 region has 11 residues. Germline V lookup: CDR1 SQVTM, CDR2 ANQGSEA. CDR3: CSCSFGTEAFF. Written as DNA, the CDR3 is TGCAGTTGCAGTTTCGGAACTGAAGCTTTCTTT. The full variable domain, with the rest looked up from reference TRBV29-1 and TRBJ1-1, is SAVISQKPSRDICQRGTSLTIQCQVDSQVTMMFWYRQQPGQSLTLIATANQGSEATYESGFVIDKFPISRPNLTFSTLTVSNMSPEDSSIYLCSCSFGTEAFFGQGTRLTVV.

This clonotype was counted ten times or more. The chain combines TRBV24-1 with TRBJ2-1; maybe TRBD1 (6 bases). The CDR3 sequence is 14 residues long. V was cut by 4 bases and J by 8 bases, with 14 bases left in between. The germline gives CDR1 KGHDR, CDR2 SFDVKD. The CDR3 region has the DNA TGTGCCACCAGTGAAACAGGGTCTGGCGATGAGCAGTTCTTC. Amino acids: CATSETGSGDEQFF.

This clonotype was seen repeatedly, ten times or more. V usage is TRBV20-1 and J usage is TRBJ2-4, with D perhaps matching TRBD1 (6 bases). The CDR3 contains 16 residues. In germline, CDR1 is DFQATT, CDR2 SNEGSKA (reference sequence). V was pared by 5 bases and J by 0 bases, with 17 bases between. As DNA, the CDR3 is TGCAGTGCTGAGGGGTTACAGGGACGAGCCAAAAACATTCAGTACTTC. It yields the protein CSAEGLQGRAKNIQYF.

With regard to this clonotype: This may be a read error, as it is one base from a much larger clone. This sequence joins TRBV29-1 and TRBJ2-5, with TRBD2 matching 8 bases. The CDR3 has 14 residues. Per germline, CDR1 SQVTM and CDR2 ANQGSEA. The CDR3, as DNA: TGCAGCGTGGAGCGGGGGCGCGGCCAAGATACCCAGTACTTC. Amino acid sequence: CSVERGRGQDTQYF.

The chain uses TRBV5-1 and TRBJ2-7; D is tentatively TRBD1 or TRBD2 (5 bases each). The germline gives CDR1 SGHRS, CDR2 YFSETQ. Trimming removed 4 bases at V and 0 bases at J, with 8 bases between. The CDR3 length is 13 residues. The CDR3 DNA is TGCGCCAGCAGCGCAGGGAGCTCCTACGAGCAGTACTTC. Protein product: CASSAGSSYEQYF.

As regards this clonotype: The junction departs from the called germline gene at one end, perhaps through a read error. The CDR3 loop is CSVESSNEQFF. CDR3 bases: TGCAGCGTTGAGTCCTCCAATGAGCAGTTCTTC. The chain recombines TRBV29-1 with TRBJ2-1, with unresolved D. This CDR3 has 11 residues. Germline CDR1 SQVTM, CDR2 ANQGSEA.

This clonotype has a count of ten or more. The chain joins TRBV6-6 to TRBJ2-7, with 8 bases that match TRBD1. V shed 5 bases, J shed 4 bases, and the junction held 10 bases outside the gene matches. Germline values: CDR1 MNHNY, CDR2 SVGAGI (reference sequence). This CDR3 contains 15 residues. The CDR3 protein is CASSDPGQVMYEQYF. As DNA, the CDR3 is TGTGCCAGCAGTGACCCGGGACAGGTCATGTACGAGCAGTACTTC.

This clonotype occurred many times. The chain is built from TRBV7-3 and TRBJ2-3; possibly TRBD2 for D (5 bases). The germline CDR1 and CDR2 sequences are SGHTA and FQGTGA. The CDR3 runs to 14 residues. The V gene lost 8 bases and the J gene lost 0 bases, with 12 bases spanning the gap. CDR3 in DNA: TGTGCCAGCTCCCGGGGATCTAGCACAGATACGCAGTATTTT. Translating gives CASSRGSSTDTQYF. Combining the CDR3 with reference TRBV7-3 and TRBJ2-3 gives the whole variable domain GAGVSQTPSNKVTEKGKYVELRCDPISGHTALYWYRQSLGQGPEFLIYFQGTGAADDSGLPNDRFFAVRPEGSVSTLKIQRTERGDSAVYLCASSRGSSTDTQYFGPGTRLTVL.

In this sample, this clonotype turned up a few times. The chain uses TRBV5-1 and TRBJ2-2; D is possibly TRBD2 (6 bases). This CDR3 region has 14 residues. V shed 6 bases and J shed 1 base, with 10 bases lying between them. Germline V gives CDR1 SGHRS, CDR2 YFSETQ. The CDR3 here is CASKLAENTGELFF. The CDR3 DNA sequence: TGCGCCAGCAAGTTAGCGGAGAACACCGGGGAGCTGTTTTTT.